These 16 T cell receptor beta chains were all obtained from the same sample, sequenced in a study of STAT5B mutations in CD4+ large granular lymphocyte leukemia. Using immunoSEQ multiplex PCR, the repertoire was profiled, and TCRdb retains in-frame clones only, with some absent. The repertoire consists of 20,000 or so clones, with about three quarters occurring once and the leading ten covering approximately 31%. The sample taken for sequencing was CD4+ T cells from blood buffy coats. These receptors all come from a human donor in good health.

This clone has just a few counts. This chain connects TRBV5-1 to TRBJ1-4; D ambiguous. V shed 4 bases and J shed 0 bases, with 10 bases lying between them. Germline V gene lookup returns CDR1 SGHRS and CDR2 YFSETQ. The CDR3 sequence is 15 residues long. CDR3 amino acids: CASSPPAATNEKLFF. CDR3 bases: TGCGCCAGCAGCCCTCCCGCGGCAACTAATGAAAAACTGTTTTTT. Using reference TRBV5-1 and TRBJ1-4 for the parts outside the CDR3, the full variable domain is KAGVTQTPRYLIKTRGQQVTLSCSPISGHRSVSWYQQTPGQGLQFLFEYFSETQRNKGNFPGRFSGRQFSNSRSEMNVSTLELGDSALYLCASSPPAATNEKLFFGSGTQLSVL.

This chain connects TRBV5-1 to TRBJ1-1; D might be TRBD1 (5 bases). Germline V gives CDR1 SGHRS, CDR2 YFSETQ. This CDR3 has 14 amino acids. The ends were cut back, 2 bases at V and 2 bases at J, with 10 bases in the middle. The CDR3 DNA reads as TGCGCCAGCAGCTTTACAGGCTCTAACACTGAAGCTTTCTTT. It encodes CASSFTGSNTEAFF.

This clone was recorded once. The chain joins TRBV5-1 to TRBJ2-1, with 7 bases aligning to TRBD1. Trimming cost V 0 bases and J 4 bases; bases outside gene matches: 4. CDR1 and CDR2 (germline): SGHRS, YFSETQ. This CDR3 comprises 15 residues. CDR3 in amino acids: CASSLAGQYYNEQFF. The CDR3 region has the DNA TGCGCCAGCAGCTTGGCGGGACAGTATTACAATGAGCAGTTCTTC. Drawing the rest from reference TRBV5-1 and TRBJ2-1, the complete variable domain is KAGVTQTPRYLIKTRGQQVTLSCSPISGHRSVSWYQQTPGQGLQFLFEYFSETQRNKGNFPGRFSGRQFSNSRSEMNVSTLELGDSALYLCASSLAGQYYNEQFFGPGTRLTVL.

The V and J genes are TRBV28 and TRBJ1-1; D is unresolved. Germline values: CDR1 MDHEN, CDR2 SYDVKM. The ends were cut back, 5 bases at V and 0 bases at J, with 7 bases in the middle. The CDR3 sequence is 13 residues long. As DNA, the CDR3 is TGTGCCAGCAGTGGGTCAGTGAACACTGAAGCTTTCTTT. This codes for CASSGSVNTEAFF.

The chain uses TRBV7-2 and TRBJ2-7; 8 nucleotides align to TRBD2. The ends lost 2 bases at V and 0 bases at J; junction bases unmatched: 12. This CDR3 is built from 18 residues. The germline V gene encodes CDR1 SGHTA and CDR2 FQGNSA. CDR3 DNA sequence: TGTGCCAGCAGCTTAAAGTCCGGGGGACTAGTGGCCTCCTACGAGCAGTACTTC. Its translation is CASSLKSGGLVASYEQYF. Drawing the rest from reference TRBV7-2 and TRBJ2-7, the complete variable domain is GAGVSQSPSNKVTEKGKDVELRCDPISGHTALYWYRQSLGQGLEFLIYFQGNSAPDKSGLPSDRFSAERTGGSVSTLTIQRTQQEDSAVYLCASSLKSGGLVASYEQYFGPGTRLTVT.

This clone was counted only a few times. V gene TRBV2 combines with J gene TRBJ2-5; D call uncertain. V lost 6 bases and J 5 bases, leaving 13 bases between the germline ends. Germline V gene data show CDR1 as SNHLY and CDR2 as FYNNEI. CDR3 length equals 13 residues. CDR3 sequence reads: CASSLDARETQYF. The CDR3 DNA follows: TGTGCCAGCAGCCTAGATGCCAGGGAGACCCAGTACTTC. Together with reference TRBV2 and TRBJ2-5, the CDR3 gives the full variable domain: EPEVTQTPSHQVTQMGQEVILRCVPISNHLYFYWYRQILGQKVEFLVSFYNNEISEKSEIFDDQFSVERPDGSNFTLKIRSTKLEDSAMYFCASSLDARETQYFGPGTRLLVL.

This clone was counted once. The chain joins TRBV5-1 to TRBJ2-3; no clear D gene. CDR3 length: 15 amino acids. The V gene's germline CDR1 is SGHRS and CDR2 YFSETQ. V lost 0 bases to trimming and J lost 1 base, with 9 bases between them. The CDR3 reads CASSLAASRTDTQYF. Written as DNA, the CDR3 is TGCGCCAGCAGCTTGGCCGCCAGTCGCACAGATACGCAGTATTTT.

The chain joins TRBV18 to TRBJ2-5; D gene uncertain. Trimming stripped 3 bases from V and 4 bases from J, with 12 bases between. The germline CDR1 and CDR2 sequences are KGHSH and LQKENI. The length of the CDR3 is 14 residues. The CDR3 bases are TGTGCCAGCTCACCCCGGGCAGACGGAGAGACCCAGTACTTC. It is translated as CASSPRADGETQYF. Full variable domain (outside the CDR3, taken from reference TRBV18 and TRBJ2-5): NAGVMQNPRHLVRRRGQEARLRCSPMKGHSHVYWYRQLPEEGLKFMVYLQKENIIDESGMPKERFSAEFPKEGPSILRIQQVVRGDSAAYFCASSPRADGETQYFGPGTRLLVL.

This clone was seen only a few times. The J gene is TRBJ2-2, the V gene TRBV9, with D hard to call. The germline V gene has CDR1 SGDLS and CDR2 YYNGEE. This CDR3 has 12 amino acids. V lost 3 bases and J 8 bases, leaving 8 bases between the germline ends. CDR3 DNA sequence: TGTGCCAGCAGCGCGGGCGGAGGGGAGCTGTTTTTT. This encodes CASSAGGGELFF. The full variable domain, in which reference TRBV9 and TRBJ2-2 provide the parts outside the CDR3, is DSGVTQTPKHLITATGQRVTLRCSPRSGDLSVYWYQQSLDQGLQFLIQYYNGEERAKGNILERFSAQQFPDLHSELNLSSLELGDSALYFCASSAGGGELFFGEGSRLTVL.

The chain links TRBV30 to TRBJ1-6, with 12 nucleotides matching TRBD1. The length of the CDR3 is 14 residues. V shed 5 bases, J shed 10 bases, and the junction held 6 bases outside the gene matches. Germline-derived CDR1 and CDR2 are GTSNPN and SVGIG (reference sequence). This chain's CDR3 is CAWGTGGAESPLHF. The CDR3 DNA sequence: TGTGCCTGGGGGACAGGGGGCGCCGAGTCACCCCTCCACTTT.

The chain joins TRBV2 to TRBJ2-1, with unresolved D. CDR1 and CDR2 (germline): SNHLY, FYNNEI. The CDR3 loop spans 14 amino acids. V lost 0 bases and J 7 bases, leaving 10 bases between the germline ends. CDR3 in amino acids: CASSEAPVNNEQFF. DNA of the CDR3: TGTGCCAGCAGTGAAGCGCCGGTCAATAATGAGCAGTTCTTC.

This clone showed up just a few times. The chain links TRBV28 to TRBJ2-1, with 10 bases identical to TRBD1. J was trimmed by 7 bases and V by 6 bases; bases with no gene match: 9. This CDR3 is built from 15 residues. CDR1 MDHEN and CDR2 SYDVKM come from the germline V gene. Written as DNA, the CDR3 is TGTGCCAGCAGCCACCAGGGACAGGGGAGGAATGAGCAGTTCTTC. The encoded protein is CASSHQGQGRNEQFF.

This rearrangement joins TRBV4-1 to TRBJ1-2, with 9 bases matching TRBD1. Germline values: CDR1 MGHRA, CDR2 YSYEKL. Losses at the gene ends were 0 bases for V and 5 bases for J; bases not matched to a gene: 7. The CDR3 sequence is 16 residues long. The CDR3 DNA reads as TGCGCCAGCAGCCAAGACTCGACGGACAGGGGATATGGCTACACCTTC. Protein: CASSQDSTDRGYGYTF.

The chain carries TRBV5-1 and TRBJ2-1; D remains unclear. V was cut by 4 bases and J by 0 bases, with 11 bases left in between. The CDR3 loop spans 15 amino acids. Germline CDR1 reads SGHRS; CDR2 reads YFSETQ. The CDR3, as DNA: TGCGCCAGCAGCCCGAGAGCAAGCTCCTACAATGAGCAGTTCTTC. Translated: CASSPRASSYNEQFF. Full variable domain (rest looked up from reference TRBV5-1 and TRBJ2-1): KAGVTQTPRYLIKTRGQQVTLSCSPISGHRSVSWYQQTPGQGLQFLFEYFSETQRNKGNFPGRFSGRQFSNSRSEMNVSTLELGDSALYLCASSPRASSYNEQFFGPGTRLTVL.

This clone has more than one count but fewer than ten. As DNA, the CDR3 is TGTGCCAGCAGTGCGGCCGGGACAGGGGAATACGAGCAGTACTTC. Translated: CASSAAGTGEYEQYF. The chain uses TRBV2 and TRBJ2-7, with 10 positions matching TRBD1. V shed 4 bases, J shed 4 bases, and the junction held 7 bases outside the gene matches. Per the germline V gene, CDR1 is SNHLY and CDR2 is FYNNEI. The CDR3 totals 15 residues.

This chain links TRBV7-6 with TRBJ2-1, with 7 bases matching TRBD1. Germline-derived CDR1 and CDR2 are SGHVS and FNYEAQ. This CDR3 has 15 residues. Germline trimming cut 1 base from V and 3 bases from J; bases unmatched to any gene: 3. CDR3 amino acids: CASSLEGDSYNEQFF. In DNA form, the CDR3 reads TGTGCCAGCAGCTTAGAAGGGGACAGCTACAATGAGCAGTTCTTC.